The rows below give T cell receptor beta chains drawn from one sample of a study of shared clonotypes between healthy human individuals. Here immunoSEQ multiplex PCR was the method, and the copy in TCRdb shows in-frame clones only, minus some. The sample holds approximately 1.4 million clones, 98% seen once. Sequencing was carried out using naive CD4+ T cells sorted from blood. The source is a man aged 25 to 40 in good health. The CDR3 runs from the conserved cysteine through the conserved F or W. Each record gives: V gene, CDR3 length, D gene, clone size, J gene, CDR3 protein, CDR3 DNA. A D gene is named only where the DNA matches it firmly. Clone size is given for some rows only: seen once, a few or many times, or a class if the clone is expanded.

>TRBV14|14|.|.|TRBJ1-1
CASSQEAANTEAFF
TGTGCCAGCAGCCAAGAGGCTGCGAACACTGAAGCTTTCTTT
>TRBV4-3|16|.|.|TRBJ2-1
CASSQRWGGNYNEQFF
TGCGCCAGCAGCCAGCGATGGGGCGGGAACTACAATGAGCAGTTCTTC
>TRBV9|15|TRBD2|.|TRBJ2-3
CASSPLAGGPGTQYF
TGTGCCAGCAGCCCGCTAGCGGGAGGGCCGGGTACGCAGTATTTT
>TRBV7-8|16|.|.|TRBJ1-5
CASSLGVTGSNQPQHF
TGTGCCAGCAGCTTAGGAGTGACAGGTTCCAATCAGCCCCAGCATTTT
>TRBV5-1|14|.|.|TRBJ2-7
CASSLLDGTYEQYF
TGCGCCAGCAGCTTACTGGACGGAACCTACGAGCAGTACTTC
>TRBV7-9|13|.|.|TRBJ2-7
CASIDRRSYEQYF
TGTGCCAGCATCGACAGGCGCTCCTACGAGCAGTACTTC
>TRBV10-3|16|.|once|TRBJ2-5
CAISGGSGGGQETQYF
TGTGCCATCAGTGGAGGAAGCGGAGGGGGGCAAGAGACCCAGTACTTC
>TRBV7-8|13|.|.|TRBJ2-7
CATTEKGRYEQYF
TGTGCCACCACCGAGAAGGGTCGGTACGAGCAGTACTTC
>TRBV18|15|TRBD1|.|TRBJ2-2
CASSRQGSNTGELFF
TGTGCCAGCTCAAGACAGGGTTCGAACACCGGGGAGCTGTTTTTT
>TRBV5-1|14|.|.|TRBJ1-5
CASSWGDSNQPQHF
TGCGCCAGCAGCTGGGGAGATAGCAATCAGCCCCAGCATTTT
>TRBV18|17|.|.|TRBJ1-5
CASSPFGPNPSNQPQHF
TGTGCCAGCTCACCTTTCGGCCCAAACCCTAGCAATCAGCCCCAGCATTTT
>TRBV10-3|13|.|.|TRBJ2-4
CAIREEAGNIQYF
TGTGCCATCAGGGAGGAGGCGGGAAACATTCAGTACTTC
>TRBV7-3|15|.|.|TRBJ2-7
CASSPGGGLSYEQYF
TGTGCCAGCAGCCCGGGAGGGGGCCTCTCCTACGAGCAGTACTTC
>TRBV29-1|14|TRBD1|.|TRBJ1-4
CSVPQGAWNEKLFF
TGCAGCGTTCCGCAGGGGGCATGGAATGAAAAACTGTTTTTT
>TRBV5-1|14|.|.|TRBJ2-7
CASSLAGRSYEQYF
TGCGCCAGCAGCTTGGCTGGCCGGTCCTACGAGCAGTACTTC
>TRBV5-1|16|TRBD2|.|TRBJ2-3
CASSVAGGSRTDTQYF
TGCGCCAGCAGCGTAGCGGGAGGGAGTCGGACAGATACGCAGTATTTT
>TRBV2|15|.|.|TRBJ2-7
CASSVRTDWEAEQYF
TGTGCCAGCAGTGTCAGGACCGACTGGGAAGCCGAGCAGTACTTC
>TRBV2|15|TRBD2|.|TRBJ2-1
CASRDGTSGSYEQFF
TGTGCCAGCAGAGACGGGACTAGCGGGAGCTATGAGCAGTTCTTC
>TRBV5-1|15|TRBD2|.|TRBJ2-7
CASSLGLAGNYEQYF
TGCGCCAGCAGCTTGGGCCTAGCGGGAAACTACGAGCAGTACTTC
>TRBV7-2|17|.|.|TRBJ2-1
CASSQTLGRASYNEQFF
TGTGCCAGCAGTCAAACACTTGGGCGCGCTTCATACAATGAGCAGTTCTTC
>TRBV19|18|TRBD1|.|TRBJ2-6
CASSVNRGLLSGANVLTF
TGTGCCAGTAGTGTGAACAGGGGGCTCCTTTCTGGGGCCAACGTCCTGACTTTC
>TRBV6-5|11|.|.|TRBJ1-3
CATSRSDTIYF
TGTGCCACCAGTAGGAGCGACACCATATATTTT
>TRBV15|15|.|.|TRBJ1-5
CATSRVLAGDQPQHF
TGTGCCACCAGCAGAGTCCTTGCTGGAGATCAGCCCCAGCATTTT
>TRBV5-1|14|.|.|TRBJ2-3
CASRAEPFTDTQYF
TGCGCCAGCCGAGCAGAGCCGTTCACAGATACGCAGTATTTT
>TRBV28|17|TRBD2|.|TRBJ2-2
CASIPGGRALGTGELFF
TGTGCCAGCATTCCCGGCGGGAGGGCCTTGGGCACCGGGGAGCTGTTTTTT
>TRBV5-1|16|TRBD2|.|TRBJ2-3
CASSSGLAGVSGTQYF
TGCGCCAGCAGCTCTGGACTAGCGGGAGTTTCGGGTACGCAGTATTTT
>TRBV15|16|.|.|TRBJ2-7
CATSRDSSGRTYEQYF
TGTGCCACCAGCAGAGATAGCAGCGGTCGGACCTACGAGCAGTACTTC
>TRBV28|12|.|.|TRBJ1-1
CASSLIRQRAFF
TGTGCCAGCAGTTTAATTAGGCAAAGAGCTTTCTTT
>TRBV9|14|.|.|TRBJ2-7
CASSPHQGSYEQYF
TGTGCCAGCAGCCCTCACCAAGGGAGCTACGAGCAGTACTTC
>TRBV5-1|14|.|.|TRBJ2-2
CASSFDTGARELFF
TGCGCCAGCAGCTTCGACACGGGGGCCCGGGAGCTGTTTTTT
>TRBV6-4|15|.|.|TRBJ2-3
CASSRDMTSTDTQYF
TGTGCCAGCAGTCGGGACATGACTAGCACAGATACGCAGTATTTT
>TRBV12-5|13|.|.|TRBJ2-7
CASGYDYSYEQYF
TGTGCTAGTGGTTACGACTACTCCTACGAGCAGTACTTC
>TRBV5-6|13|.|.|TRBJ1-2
CASSPDPREGYTF
TGTGCCAGCAGCCCCGATCCCAGAGAAGGCTACACCTTC
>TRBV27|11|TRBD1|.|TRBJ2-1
CASSHRDRQFF
TGTGCCAGCAGTCACCGGGACAGGCAGTTCTTC
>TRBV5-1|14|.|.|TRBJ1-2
CASSLKDEDYGYTF
TGCGCCAGCAGCTTAAAGGACGAGGACTATGGCTACACCTTC
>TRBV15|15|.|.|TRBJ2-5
CATSRDKVLQETQYF
TGTGCCACCAGCAGAGATAAGGTCCTCCAAGAGACCCAGTACTTC
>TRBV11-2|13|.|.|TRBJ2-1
CASSPRALDEQFF
TGTGCCAGCAGCCCACGGGCCTTGGATGAGCAGTTCTTC
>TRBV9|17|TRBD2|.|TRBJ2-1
CASSVDGRLAVHNEQFF
TGTGCCAGCAGCGTAGACGGTCGACTAGCGGTACACAATGAGCAGTTCTTC
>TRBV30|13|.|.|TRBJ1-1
CAWSNRDTDRAFF
TGTGCCTGGAGTAACCGGGACACCGACCGGGCTTTCTTT
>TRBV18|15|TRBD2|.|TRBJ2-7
CASSPPSGREVEQYF
TGTGCCAGCTCACCACCGAGCGGGAGGGAGGTCGAGCAGTACTTC
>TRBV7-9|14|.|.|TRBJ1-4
CASSLGATNEKLFF
TGTGCCAGCAGCTTAGGGGCCACTAATGAAAAACTGTTTTTT
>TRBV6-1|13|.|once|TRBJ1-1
CASSAKFNTEAFF
TGTGCCAGCAGTGCGAAGTTCAACACTGAAGCTTTCTTT
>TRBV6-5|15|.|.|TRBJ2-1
CASRGGAGSVNEQFF
TGTGCCAGCAGGGGGGGAGCCGGGAGCGTCAATGAGCAGTTCTTC
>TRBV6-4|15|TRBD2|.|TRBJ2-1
CASSTGLAGVSEQFF
TGTGCCAGCAGTACGGGACTAGCGGGAGTGAGTGAGCAGTTCTTC
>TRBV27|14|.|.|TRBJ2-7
CASSSYRGGYEQYF
TGTGCCAGCAGCTCATACAGGGGGGGGTACGAGCAGTACTTC
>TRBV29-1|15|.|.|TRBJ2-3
CSVAHNLGSTDTQYF
TGCAGCGTTGCCCACAACTTGGGTAGCACAGATACGCAGTATTTT
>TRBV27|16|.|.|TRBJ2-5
CASSLQARRYQETQYF
TGTGCCAGCAGTCTACAGGCACGCCGTTACCAAGAGACCCAGTACTTC
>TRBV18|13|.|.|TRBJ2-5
CASSPRAQETQYF
TGTGCCAGCTCACCCAGGGCTCAAGAGACCCAGTACTTC
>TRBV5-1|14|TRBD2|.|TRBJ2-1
CASSVDGGRNEQFF
TGCGCCAGCAGCGTGGACGGCGGGAGGAATGAGCAGTTCTTC
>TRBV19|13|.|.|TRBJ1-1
CASLDRMNTEAFF
TGTGCCAGTTTGGACAGAATGAACACTGAAGCTTTCTTT
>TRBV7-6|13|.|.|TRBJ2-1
CASSLKGFGEQFF
TGTGCCAGCAGCTTAAAGGGGTTTGGGGAGCAGTTCTTC
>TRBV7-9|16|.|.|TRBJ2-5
CASSQTLTGPQETQYF
TGTGCCAGCAGCCAAACCCTGACAGGTCCCCAAGAGACCCAGTACTTC
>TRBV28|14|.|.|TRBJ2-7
CASSFAGSSYEQYF
TGTGCCAGCAGTTTTGCGGGGAGCTCCTACGAGCAGTACTTC
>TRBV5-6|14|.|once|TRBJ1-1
CASSFSGAGTEAFF
TGTGCCAGCAGCTTTTCGGGGGCGGGAACTGAAGCTTTCTTT